The TCR beta chain under discussion was sequenced for a study of T cells in localized non-small cell lung cancer. Here immunoSEQ multiplex PCR was the method, and the copy in TCRdb shows in-frame clones only, minus some. The sample records about 1,600 clones, around 25% being singletons. V was cut by 0 bases and J by 2 bases, with 13 bases left in between. The CDR3 has 16 amino acids. Germline-derived CDR1 and CDR2 are MNHGY and SAAAGT. This sequence joins TRBV6-8 and TRBJ2-5; a weak D match, TRBD2 (6 bases). This TCR was sampled from a male donor aged 60 or over with stage II squamous cell lung carcinoma. Sequencing was performed on lung tumor tissue, taken before any cancer treatment. In DNA, the CDR3 is TGTGCCAGCAGTTACTCGGTCAGCCGGGGGCAAGAGACCCAGTACTTC. Amino acid sequence: CASSYSVSRGQETQYF.